This TCR beta chain was sequenced in a study of OX40 agonist ivuxolimab in advanced cancers. Study as a whole: Partial response was recorded in three patients: one hepatocellular carcinoma and two cutaneous melanoma cases. Study-wide results and caveats: Low normalized T-cell clonal expansion also characterized some of the nonresponders. Expanded clones tended on average to be more numerous among CD8+ T cells than CD4+.

Sequenced by immunoSEQ multiplex PCR; TCRdb stores in-frame clones only, minus some. The sample consists of roughly 60,000 clones, nearly 95% of them appearing once. The CDR3 runs to 17 residues. V dropped 7 bases and J dropped 2; count of bases not matched to a gene: 14. Germline lookup yields CDR1 SNHLY and CDR2 FYNNEI. A word on this clone: The target antigen is unknown.

The sample here was CD4+ or CD8+ T cells sorted from blood, taken in a trial of the OX40 agonist ivuxolimab. The clonotype comes from an adult with an advanced solid tumor such as melanoma, head and neck, liver or kidney cancer. The chain links TRBV2 to TRBJ2-5; 9 bases line up with TRBD2. CDR3 bases: TGTGCCAGCACCACTGTGGGCTTAGCGGGGGATCAAGAGACCCAGTACTTC. As protein: CASTTVGLAGDQETQYF.